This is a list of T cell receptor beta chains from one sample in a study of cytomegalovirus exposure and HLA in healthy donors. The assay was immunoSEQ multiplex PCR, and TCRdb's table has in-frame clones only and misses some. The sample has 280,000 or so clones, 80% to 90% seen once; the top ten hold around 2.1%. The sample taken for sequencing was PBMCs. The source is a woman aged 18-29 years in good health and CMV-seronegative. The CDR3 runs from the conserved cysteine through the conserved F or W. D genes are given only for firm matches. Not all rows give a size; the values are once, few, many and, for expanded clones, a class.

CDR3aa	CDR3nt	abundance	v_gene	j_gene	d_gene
CASSYSGTAYGNEQFF	TGTGCCAGCAGTTACTCCGGGACAGCTTATGGAAATGAGCAGTTCTTC	NA	TRBV6-5	TRBJ2-1	TRBD1
CASSISQGAVDGYTF	TGTGCCAGTAGTATATCACAGGGGGCGGTCGATGGCTACACCTTC	NA	TRBV19	TRBJ1-2	TRBD1
CASRETTGKREEAFF	TGTGCCAGCAGGGAAACGACAGGGAAGAGAGAAGAAGCTTTCTTT	once	TRBV6-1	TRBJ1-1	TRBD1
CASADRVNQPQHF	TGTGCCAGCGCGGACAGGGTCAATCAGCCCCAGCATTTT	NA	TRBV6-1	TRBJ1-5	TRBD1
CAISPGLSEETQYF	TGTGCCATCAGTCCGGGACTTTCAGAAGAGACCCAGTACTTC	NA	TRBV10-3	TRBJ2-5	NA
CASSLWGVGEKLFF	TGTGCCAGCAGCTTATGGGGGGTAGGTGAAAAACTGTTTTTT	NA	TRBV7-3	TRBJ1-4	NA
CAIREWTGTEAFF	TGTGCCATCAGGGAATGGACAGGAACTGAAGCTTTCTTT	once	TRBV10-3	TRBJ1-1	TRBD1
CASSYPGSQDPHEQYF	TGTGCCAGCAGTTATCCCGGGTCACAGGACCCCCACGAGCAGTACTTC	NA	TRBV6-6	TRBJ2-7	NA
CASSRTGLGQYF	TGTGCCAGCAGCAGGACAGGGTTGGGGCAGTACTTC	NA	TRBV6-5	TRBJ2-7	TRBD1
CAWTSSYNEQFF	TGTGCCTGGACCAGCTCCTACAATGAGCAGTTCTTC	once	TRBV30	TRBJ2-1	NA